A selection of T cell receptor beta chains follows, all from one sample in a study of blood T cell repertoires in COVID-19. Libraries were prepared by immunoSEQ multiplex PCR; TCRdb keeps only in-frame clonotypes and omits some of them. The data show roughly 200,000 clones, with roughly 89% seen just once and 2% to 2.5% held by the top ten. Sample: PBMCs or T cells enriched from blood (not recorded which). These receptors were collected from a woman in her thirties or forties with acute COVID-19. CDR3s include the opening cysteine and the closing phenylalanine or tryptophan. D genes are given only for firm matches. Clone size is not always given. Where it is, it says once, few, many or a class for expanded clones.

V	D	J	size	CDR3	DNA
TRBV20-1	-	TRBJ1-6	-	CSASPEAASHNSPLHF	TGCAGTGCTAGTCCAGAAGCAGCTAGCCATAATTCACCCCTCCACTTT
TRBV29-1	TRBD1	TRBJ2-4	-	CSVVFWTGNAKNIQYF	TGCAGCGTTGTCTTTTGGACAGGGAACGCCAAAAACATTCAGTACTTC
TRBV29-1	-	TRBJ2-5	-	CSVGYGISQETQYF	TGCAGCGTTGGGTACGGGATAAGCCAAGAGACCCAGTACTTC
TRBV5-1	-	TRBJ2-3	-	CASSFLESLATSTDTQYF	TGCGCCAGCAGCTTTTTGGAAAGCCTAGCGACTAGCACAGATACGCAGTATTTT
TRBV2	TRBD1	TRBJ1-1	-	CASRRGQGENTEAFF	TGTGCCAGCAGGCGAGGACAGGGGGAGAACACTGAAGCTTTCTTT
TRBV5-4	-	TRBJ1-6	-	CASSLEGVNSPLHF	TGTGCCAGCAGCTTGGAGGGAGTAAATTCACCCCTCCACTTT
TRBV6-2/TRBV6-3	TRBD1	TRBJ2-1	-	CASSLGQVVGNEQFF	TGTGCCAGCAGCCTCGGACAGGTTGTAGGTAATGAGCAGTTCTTC
TRBV5-1	TRBD2	TRBJ2-1	-	CASSSSGGYNEQFF	TGCGCCAGCAGTAGCAGCGGGGGCTACAATGAGCAGTTCTTC
TRBV5-1	TRBD2	TRBJ2-1	-	CASSPVRGGINEQFF	TGCGCCAGCAGCCCAGTCCGGGGGGGAATCAATGAGCAGTTCTTC
TRBV7-2	-	TRBJ2-3	-	CASSLSGSAADTQYF	TGTGCCAGCAGCTTATCTGGCTCGGCGGCAGATACGCAGTATTTT
TRBV5-1	-	TRBJ2-2	-	CASSFAKGGNTGELFF	TGCGCCAGCAGCTTTGCGAAAGGGGGGAACACCGGGGAGCTGTTTTTT
TRBV9	-	TRBJ2-2	-	CASSERALANTGELFF	TGTGCCAGCAGCGAGAGGGCTCTAGCGAACACCGGGGAGCTGTTTTTT
TRBV5-1	-	TRBJ2-1	-	CASSLALNEQFF	TGCGCCAGCAGCTTAGCCCTTAATGAGCAGTTCTTC
TRBV7-9	-	TRBJ1-2	few	CASSLGSSGGLVSDGYTF	TGTGCCAGCAGCTTAGGATCGTCGGGGGGCCTTGTGTCGGATGGCTACACCTTC
TRBV7-2	-	TRBJ2-2	-	CASSLTGEVAGELFF	TGTGCCAGCAGCTTAACGGGAGAGGTAGCCGGGGAGCTGTTTTTT
TRBV5-4	TRBD2	TRBJ2-1	-	CASSIRTSDRNEQFF	TGTGCCAGCAGCATAAGGACTAGCGACCGCAATGAGCAGTTCTTC
TRBV6-4	-	TRBJ1-4	-	CASRIQAGSEKLFF	TGTGCCAGCAGGATACAGGCTGGGTCAGAAAAACTGTTTTTT
TRBV9	-	TRBJ1-5	-	CASSPAGGAWEPQHF	TGTGCCAGCAGCCCAGCGGGGGGGGCGTGGGAGCCCCAGCATTTT
TRBV7-9	TRBD1	TRBJ2-7	many	CASSQGQGTYEQYF	TGTGCCAGCAGCCAAGGACAGGGGACCTACGAGCAGTACTTC
TRBV6-2/TRBV6-3	TRBD1	TRBJ1-4	-	CASSYGTGVEKLFF	TGTGCCAGCAGTTACGGGACAGGGGTCGAAAAACTGTTTTTT
TRBV5-4	TRBD1	TRBJ2-3	-	CASSQGQESTDTQYF	TGTGCCAGCAGCCAAGGACAGGAGAGCACAGATACGCAGTATTTT
TRBV2	TRBD1	TRBJ2-5	-	CASGGQKETQYF	TGTGCCAGCGGGGGACAGAAAGAGACCCAGTACTTC
TRBV12-3/TRBV12-4	-	TRBJ2-1	-	CASSLMGAGEQFF	TGTGCCAGCAGTTTAATGGGGGCCGGTGAGCAGTTCTTC
TRBV18	-	TRBJ1-5	-	CASSSGVNQPQHF	TGTGCCAGCTCATCAGGGGTGAATCAGCCCCAGCATTTT
TRBV10-1	-	TRBJ2-1	-	CASSARRLNEQFF	TGCGCCAGCAGTGCCCGGCGGCTCAATGAGCAGTTCTTC
TRBV3-1/TRBV3-2	TRBD2	TRBJ2-1	once	CASTSGLAANEQFF	TGTGCCAGCACCTCGGGACTAGCGGCCAATGAGCAGTTCTTC
TRBV5-1	-	TRBJ2-7	once	CASSLSFSSEQYF	TGCGCCAGCAGCTTGTCCTTCTCGTCCGAGCAGTACTTC
TRBV12-3/TRBV12-4	-	TRBJ1-6	-	CASSFGVNSPLHF	TGTGCCAGCAGTTTCGGGGTTAACTCCCCCCTCCACTTT
TRBV9	TRBD2	TRBJ2-3	-	CASSPTSGRTDTQYF	TGTGCCAGCAGCCCGACTAGCGGGAGGACAGATACGCAGTATTTT
TRBV11-1	-	TRBJ2-3	-	CASSPREPSTDTQYF	TGTGCCAGCAGCCCCCGGGAGCCTAGCACAGATACGCAGTATTTT
TRBV19	TRBD1	TRBJ2-3	-	CASSPTGATDTQYF	TGTGCCAGTAGTCCGACAGGGGCCACAGATACGCAGTATTTT
TRBV20-1	-	TRBJ1-2	-	CSARNYGYTF	TGCAGTGCGAGGAACTATGGCTACACCTTC
TRBV6-5	TRBD1	TRBJ1-1	-	CASSQSPGTGAEAFF	TGTGCCAGCAGTCAATCCCCCGGGACAGGGGCCGAAGCTTTCTTT
TRBV6-2/TRBV6-3	-	TRBJ1-5	-	CASSWYLTGSNQPQHF	TGTGCCAGCAGTTGGTACCTGACGGGTAGCAATCAGCCCCAGCATTTT
TRBV9	-	TRBJ2-5	-	CASSVAEGMETQYF	TGTGCCAGCAGCGTAGCGGAGGGGATGGAGACCCAGTACTTC
TRBV28	-	TRBJ1-4	-	CASSLRRRGNEKLFF	TGTGCCAGCAGTTTAAGGCGCAGGGGCAATGAAAAACTGTTTTTT
TRBV6-5	TRBD1	TRBJ2-7	-	CASTTGSVYEQYF	TGTGCCAGCACGACAGGGTCGGTCTACGAGCAGTACTTC
TRBV6-1	TRBD1	TRBJ2-7	-	CASSEAGTGYEQYF	TGTGCCAGCAGTGAAGCGGGGACAGGTTACGAGCAGTACTTC
TRBV23-1	-	TRBJ1-2	-	CASSRTEPNGYTF	TGCGCCAGCAGCCGCACGGAGCCTAATGGCTACACCTTC
TRBV6-2/TRBV6-3	-	TRBJ2-1	-	CASSYGTPPYNEQFF	TGTGCCAGCAGTTACGGGACACCGCCCTACAATGAGCAGTTCTTC
TRBV6-5	TRBD2	TRBJ2-1	once	CASSYSRGGANEQFF	TGTGCCAGCAGTTACTCGCGCGGGGGGGCCAATGAGCAGTTCTTC
TRBV19	-	TRBJ1-4	-	CASSMWQAATNEKLFF	TGTGCCAGTAGTATGTGGCAGGCTGCAACTAATGAAAAACTGTTTTTT
TRBV14	TRBD1	TRBJ2-7	-	CASSRTGQGTYEQYF	TGTGCCAGCAGCCGGACCGGACAGGGAACCTACGAGCAGTACTTC
TRBV19	TRBD1	TRBJ2-5	-	CASSSQTGYRETQYF	TGTGCCAGTAGTTCTCAGACAGGGTATAGGGAGACCCAGTACTTC
TRBV15	-	TRBJ1-5	-	CATSRVALGGNQPQHF	TGTGCCACCAGCAGAGTCGCCCTGGGAGGAAATCAGCCCCAGCATTTT
TRBV21-1	-	TRBJ2-1	few	CASSTFGMTSGSYNEQFF	TGTGCCAGCAGCACCTTCGGGATGACTAGCGGGAGCTACAATGAGCAGTTCTTC
TRBV15	-	TRBJ2-7	-	CATSRDPSGVGLSYEQYF	TGTGCCACCAGCAGAGATCCATCGGGCGTGGGGCTCTCCTACGAGCAGTACTTC
TRBV2	-	TRBJ2-2	-	CASGPTVTTGELFF	TGTGCCAGCGGCCCGACAGTAACCACCGGGGAGCTGTTTTTT